The 9 T cell receptor beta chains below come from one sample, sequenced in a study of radiation and T cells in renal cell carcinoma. The assay was immunoSEQ multiplex PCR, and TCRdb's table has in-frame clones only and misses some. The sample lists about 150,000 clones, more than 70% occurring once. Time point specified: baseline pretreatment blood. As to treatment: 15 Gy SBRT to primary tumor, nephrectomy 4 weeks later. Sequenced material: blood, taken from a patient whose treatment included radiotherapy and nephrectomy. All receptors derive from a woman between 45 and 65 years old with renal cell carcinoma.

This clone was recorded once. V gene TRBV6-1 combines with J gene TRBJ2-4; possible D gene TRBD2, 6 bases. Trimming pared 4 bases from V and 7 bases from J, leaving 14 bases between. The length of the CDR3 is 14 residues. Per the germline V gene, CDR1 is MNHNS and CDR2 is SASEGT. CDR3 sequence reads: CASSVRERGNIQYF. DNA for the CDR3: TGTGCCAGCAGTGTTCGGGAGAGAGGGAACATTCAGTACTTC.

This rearrangement joins TRBV6-6 to TRBJ2-7; weak D call: TRBD2 (6 bases). Germline CDR1 reads MNHNY; CDR2 reads SVGAGI (reference sequence). Deletions cut 2 bases from V and 7 bases from J, with 15 bases between. This CDR3 is 14 amino acids long. This CDR3 is CASSYGDSSGEQYF. CDR3 nucleotides: TGTGCCAGCAGTTACGGGGACTCCTCGGGGGAGCAGTACTTC.

Here the CDR3 reads CSSSGGSDWETQYF. The CDR3 DNA is TGCTCCTCCTCCGGGGGCTCCGATTGGGAGACCCAGTACTTC. V gene TRBV29-1 combines with J gene TRBJ2-5; D may match TRBD1 or TRBD2 (6 bases each). The CDR3 length is 14 residues. In germline, CDR1 is SQVTM, CDR2 ANQGSEA.

The chain links TRBV7-9 to TRBJ2-5; 7 positions match TRBD1. The CDR3 is 14 residues long. The germline gives CDR1 SEHNR, CDR2 FQNEAQ (reference sequence). The trim removed 5 bases at V and 5 bases at J, leaving 8 bases unmatched. DNA for the CDR3: TGTGCCAGCAGCCGTGACAGGGTCTTGGAGACCCAGTACTTC. Translated: CASSRDRVLETQYF.

The rearrangement uses TRBV5-4 and TRBJ2-7, with 9 bases matching TRBD1. Germline assignment: CDR1 SGHNT and CDR2 YYREEE (reference sequence). The length of the CDR3 is 14 residues. Trimming at V came to 3 bases and at J to 7 bases, leaving 8 bases not matched to a gene. The CDR3 protein is CASSSGTGIGEQYF. CDR3 nucleotides: TGTGCCAGCAGCTCTGGGACAGGGATAGGAGAGCAGTACTTC.

The rearrangement joins TRBV7-9 to TRBJ2-7; D is ambiguous. V was cut by 4 bases and J by 6 bases, with 16 bases left in between. Per germline, CDR1 SEHNR and CDR2 FQNEAQ (reference sequence). The CDR3 contains 14 residues. CDR3 sequence (DNA): TGTGCCAGCAGCTCCAATCTCCTTGTAAGCGAGCAGTACTTC. Amino acid sequence: CASSSNLLVSEQYF.

This rearrangement joins TRBV5-4 to TRBJ2-6, with TRBD1 matching over 12 bases. The germline V gene encodes CDR1 SGHNT and CDR2 YYREEE (reference sequence). Germline trimming cut 4 bases from V and 1 base from J; bases unmatched to any gene: 3. CDR3 size: 17 residues. The CDR3 DNA reads as TGTGCCAGCAGCCGGGGACAGGGGGCATCTGGGGCCAACGTCCTGACTTTC. It is translated as CASSRGQGASGANVLTF. Filled out from reference TRBV5-4 and TRBJ2-6, the complete variable domain reads ETGVTQSPTHLIKTRGQQVTLRCSSQSGHNTVSWYQQALGQGPQFIFQYYREEENGRGNFPPRFSGLQFPNYSSELNVNALELDDSALYLCASSRGQGASGANVLTFGAGSRLTVL.

This chain links TRBV19 with TRBJ1-2; tentatively, D is TRBD1 (6 bases). The CDR3 sequence is 15 residues long. V lost 5 bases to trimming and J lost 5 bases, with 18 bases between them. CDR1 and CDR2 from the germline V gene are LNHDA and SQIVND (reference sequence). CDR3: CASSPGGSGRYGYTF. In DNA, the CDR3 is TGTGCCAGTAGTCCTGGGGGCTCCGGGAGGTATGGCTACACCTTC.

V is TRBV7-8 and J is TRBJ1-1; no clear D gene. The V gene's germline CDR1 is SGHVS and CDR2 FQNEAQ. This CDR3 contains 13 residues. V lost 1 base and J lost 11, with 14 bases in between. The CDR3 spells CASSLDDGVNAFF. The CDR3 DNA reads TGTGCCAGCAGCTTAGATGATGGGGTTAACGCTTTCTTT.